This TCR beta chain derives from a study of immune heterogeneity within non-small cell lung tumors. Multiplex PCR employing 32 V and 13 J primers generated amplicons of the TCR beta CDR3. TCRdb re-called the multiplex PCR reads with MiXCR, one entry per CDR3 protein. The sample includes some 11,000 distinct CDR3 sequences, roughly 30% of them seen just once. Template input was genomic DNA from bulk tumor (roughly 630 ng per sample). Widely spaced biopsies, several per primary tumor, were obtained at surgery. It was patients with untreated, newly diagnosed non-small cell lung cancer who underwent curative surgery. Donor patients had newly diagnosed non-small cell lung cancer and were having surgery with curative intent. The CDR3 consists of 14 residues. The germline gives CDR1 DFQATT, CDR2 SNEGSKA (reference sequence). V dropped 6 bases and J dropped 3 bases, with 18 bases sitting between them. This clonotype was detected many times.

The receptor's source is a woman aged 45 to 65 with non-small cell lung cancer. Specimen: lung tumor tissue. The chain couples TRBV20-1 to TRBJ2-7; the D is unclear. The DNA of the CDR3 is TGCAGTGCAAGTGACCAGTGGAGCAGCTACGAGCAGTACTTC. This sequence encodes CSASDQWSSYEQYF.